The T cell receptor beta chain under discussion was sequenced for a study of cytomegalovirus exposure and HLA in healthy donors. Study conclusions and caveats: Later, an analysis found that TCR clusters from the first cohort tended to co-occur in the 95 to 150 validation repertoires. Researchers counted approximately 160 TCR beta chains as cytomegalovirus-associated. Per published reports, the classifier diagnosed cytomegalovirus status with high specificity and sensitivity.

The CDR3 totals 16 residues. Between the trimmed V and J ends, which lost 3 bases and 0 bases, there was a span of 16 bases. From germline, CDR1 is SGHDT and CDR2 YYEEEE. Assay used: immunoSEQ multiplex PCR; TCRdb lists only in-frame clones, some missing. The sample records about 160,000 clones, approximately 96% being singletons. To note about this clone: Its antigen remains unknown.

The TCR originated in a woman younger than 35 in good health and CMV-seronegative. The chain combines TRBV5-6 with TRBJ2-7, with D possibly TRBD2 on 6 matching bases. The sequencing input was PBMCs. The CDR3 region is CASSYLGEVISYEQYF. The CDR3 nucleotides read TGTGCCAGCAGCTACCTTGGGGAGGTGATCTCCTACGAGCAGTACTTC.